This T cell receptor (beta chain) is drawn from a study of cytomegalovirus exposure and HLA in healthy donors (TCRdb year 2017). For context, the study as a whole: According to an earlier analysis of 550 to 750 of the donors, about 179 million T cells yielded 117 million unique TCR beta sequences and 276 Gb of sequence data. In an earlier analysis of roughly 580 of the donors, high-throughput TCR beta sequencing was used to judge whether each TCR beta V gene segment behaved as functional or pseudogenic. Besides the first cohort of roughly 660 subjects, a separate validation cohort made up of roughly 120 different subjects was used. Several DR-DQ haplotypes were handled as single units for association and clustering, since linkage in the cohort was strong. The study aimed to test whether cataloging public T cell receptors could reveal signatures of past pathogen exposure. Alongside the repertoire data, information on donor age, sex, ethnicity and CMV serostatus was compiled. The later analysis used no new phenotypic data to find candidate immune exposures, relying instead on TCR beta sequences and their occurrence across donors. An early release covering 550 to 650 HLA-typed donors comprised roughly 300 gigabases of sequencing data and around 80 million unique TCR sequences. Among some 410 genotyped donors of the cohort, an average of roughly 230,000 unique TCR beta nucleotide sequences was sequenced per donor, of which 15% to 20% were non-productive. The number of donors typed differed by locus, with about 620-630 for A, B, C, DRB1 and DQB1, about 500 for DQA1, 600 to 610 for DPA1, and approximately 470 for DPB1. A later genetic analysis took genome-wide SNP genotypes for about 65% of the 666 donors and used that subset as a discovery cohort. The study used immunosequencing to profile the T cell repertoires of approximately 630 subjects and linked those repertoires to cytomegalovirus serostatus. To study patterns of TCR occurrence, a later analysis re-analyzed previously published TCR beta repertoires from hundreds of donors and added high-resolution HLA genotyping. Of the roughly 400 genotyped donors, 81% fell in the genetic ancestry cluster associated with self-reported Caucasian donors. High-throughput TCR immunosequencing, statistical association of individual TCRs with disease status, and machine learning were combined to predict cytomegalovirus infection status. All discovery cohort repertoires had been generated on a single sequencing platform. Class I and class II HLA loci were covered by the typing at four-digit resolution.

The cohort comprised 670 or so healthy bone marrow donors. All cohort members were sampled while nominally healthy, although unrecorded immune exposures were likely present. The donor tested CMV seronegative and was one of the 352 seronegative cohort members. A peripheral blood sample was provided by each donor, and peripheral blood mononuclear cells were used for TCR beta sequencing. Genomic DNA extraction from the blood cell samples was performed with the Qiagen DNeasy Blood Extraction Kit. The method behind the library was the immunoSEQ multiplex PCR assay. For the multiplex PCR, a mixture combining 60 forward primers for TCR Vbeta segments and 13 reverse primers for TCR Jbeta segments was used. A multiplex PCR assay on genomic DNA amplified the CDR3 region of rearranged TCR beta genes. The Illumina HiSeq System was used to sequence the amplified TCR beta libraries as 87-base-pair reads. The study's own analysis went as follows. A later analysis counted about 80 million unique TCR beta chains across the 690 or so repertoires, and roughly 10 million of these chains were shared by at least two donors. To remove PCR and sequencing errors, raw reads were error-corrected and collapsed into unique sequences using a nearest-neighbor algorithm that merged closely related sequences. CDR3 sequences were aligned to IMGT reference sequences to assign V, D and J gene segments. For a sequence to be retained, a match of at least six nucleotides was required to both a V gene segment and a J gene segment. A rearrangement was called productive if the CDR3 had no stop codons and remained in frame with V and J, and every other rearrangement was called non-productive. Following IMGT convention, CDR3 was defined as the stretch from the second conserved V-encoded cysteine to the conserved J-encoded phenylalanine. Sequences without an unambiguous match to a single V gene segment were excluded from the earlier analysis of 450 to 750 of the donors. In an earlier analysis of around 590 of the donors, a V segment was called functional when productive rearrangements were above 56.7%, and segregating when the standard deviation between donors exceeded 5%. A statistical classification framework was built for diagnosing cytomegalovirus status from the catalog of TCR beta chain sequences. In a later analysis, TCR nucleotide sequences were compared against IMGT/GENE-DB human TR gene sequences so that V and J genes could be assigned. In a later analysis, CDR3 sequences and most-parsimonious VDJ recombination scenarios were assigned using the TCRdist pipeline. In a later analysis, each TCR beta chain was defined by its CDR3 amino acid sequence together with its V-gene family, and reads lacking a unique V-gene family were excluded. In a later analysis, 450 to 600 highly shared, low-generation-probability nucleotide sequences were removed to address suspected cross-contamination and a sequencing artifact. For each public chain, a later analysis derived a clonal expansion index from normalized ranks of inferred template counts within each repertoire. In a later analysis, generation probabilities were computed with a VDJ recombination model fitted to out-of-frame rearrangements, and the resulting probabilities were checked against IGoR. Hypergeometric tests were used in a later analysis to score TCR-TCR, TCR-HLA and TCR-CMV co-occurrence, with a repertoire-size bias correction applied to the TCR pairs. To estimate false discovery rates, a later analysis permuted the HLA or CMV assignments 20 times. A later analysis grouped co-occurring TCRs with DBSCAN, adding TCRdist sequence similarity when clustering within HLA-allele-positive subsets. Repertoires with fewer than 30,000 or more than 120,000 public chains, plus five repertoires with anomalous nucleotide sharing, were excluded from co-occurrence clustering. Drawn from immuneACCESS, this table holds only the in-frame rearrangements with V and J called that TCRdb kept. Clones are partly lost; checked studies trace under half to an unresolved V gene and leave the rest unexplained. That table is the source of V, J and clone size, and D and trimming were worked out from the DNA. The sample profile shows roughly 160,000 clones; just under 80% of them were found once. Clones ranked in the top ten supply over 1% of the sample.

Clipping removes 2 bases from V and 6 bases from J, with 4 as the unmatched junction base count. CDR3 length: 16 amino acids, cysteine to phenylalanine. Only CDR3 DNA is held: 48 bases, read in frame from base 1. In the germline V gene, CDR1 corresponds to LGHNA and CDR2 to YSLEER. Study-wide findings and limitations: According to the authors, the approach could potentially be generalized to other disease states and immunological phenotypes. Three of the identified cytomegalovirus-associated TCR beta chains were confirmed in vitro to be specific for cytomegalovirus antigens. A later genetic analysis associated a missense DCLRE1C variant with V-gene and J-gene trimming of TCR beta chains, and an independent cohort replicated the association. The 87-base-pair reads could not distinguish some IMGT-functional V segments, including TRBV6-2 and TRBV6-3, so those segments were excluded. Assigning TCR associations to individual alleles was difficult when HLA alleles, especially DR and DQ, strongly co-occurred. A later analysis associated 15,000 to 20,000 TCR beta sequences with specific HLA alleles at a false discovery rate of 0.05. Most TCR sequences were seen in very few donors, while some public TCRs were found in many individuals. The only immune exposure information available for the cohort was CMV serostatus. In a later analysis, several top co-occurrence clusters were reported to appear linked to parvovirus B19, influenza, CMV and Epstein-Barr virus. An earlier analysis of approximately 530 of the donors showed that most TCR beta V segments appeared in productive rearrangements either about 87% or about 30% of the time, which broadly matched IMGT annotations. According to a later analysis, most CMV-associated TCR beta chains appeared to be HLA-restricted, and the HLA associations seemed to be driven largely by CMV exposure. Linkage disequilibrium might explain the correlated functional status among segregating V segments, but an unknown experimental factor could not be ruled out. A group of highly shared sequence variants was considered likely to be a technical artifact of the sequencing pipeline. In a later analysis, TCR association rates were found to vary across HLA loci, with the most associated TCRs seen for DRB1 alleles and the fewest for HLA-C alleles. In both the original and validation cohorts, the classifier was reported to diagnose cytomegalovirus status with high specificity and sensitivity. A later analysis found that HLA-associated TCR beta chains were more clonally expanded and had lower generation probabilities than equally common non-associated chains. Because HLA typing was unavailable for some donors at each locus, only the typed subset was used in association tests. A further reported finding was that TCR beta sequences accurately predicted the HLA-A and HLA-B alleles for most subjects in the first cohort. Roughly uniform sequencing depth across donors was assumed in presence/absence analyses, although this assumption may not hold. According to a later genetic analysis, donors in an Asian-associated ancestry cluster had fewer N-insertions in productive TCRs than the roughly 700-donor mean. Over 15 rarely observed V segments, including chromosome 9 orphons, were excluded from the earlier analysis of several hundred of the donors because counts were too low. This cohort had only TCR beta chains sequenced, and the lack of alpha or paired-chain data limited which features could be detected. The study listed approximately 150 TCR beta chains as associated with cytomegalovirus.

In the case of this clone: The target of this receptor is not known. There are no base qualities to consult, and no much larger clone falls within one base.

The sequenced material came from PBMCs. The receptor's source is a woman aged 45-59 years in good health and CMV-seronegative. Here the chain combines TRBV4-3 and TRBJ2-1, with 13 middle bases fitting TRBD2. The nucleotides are TGCGCCAGCAGCCAACCCCGGACTAGCGGGAGCAATGAGCAGTTCTTC. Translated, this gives CASSQPRTSGSNEQFF.